A single TCR beta chain is shown here with its context. The method was immunoSEQ multiplex PCR; TCRdb's version includes in-frame clones alone and lacks a portion of them. The top ten clones hold around 19% of a sample with about 60,000 clones, about 94% of them seen once. The data stem from a study of OX40 agonist ivuxolimab in advanced cancers. This receptor was identified in an adult with an advanced solid tumor such as melanoma, head and neck, liver or kidney cancer. The sequencing used CD4+ or CD8+ T cells sorted from blood, collected in a trial of the OX40 agonist ivuxolimab.

The CDR3 region is CASSYNNRENGELFF. The CDR3 nucleotides read TGCGCCAGCAGCTACAACAACAGGGAAAACGGGGAGCTGTTTTTT. The J gene is TRBJ2-2, the V gene TRBV4-3; weak D call: TRBD1 (6 bases). Trimming pared 5 bases from V and 7 bases from J, leaving 17 bases between. The CDR3 is 15 amino acids. CDR1 and CDR2 from the germline V gene are LGHNA and YSLEER.